These T cell receptor beta chains were read from a single sample in a study of blood T cell repertoires in COVID-19. Assay: immunoSEQ multiplex PCR; the TCRdb copy retains only in-frame clones and omits some. The table shows approximately 190,000 clones, with roughly nine tenths occurring only once. The sequenced sample was peripheral blood. Receptor source: an older man with active or convalescent COVID-19. Each CDR3 is given with its conserved first and last residue. The order of the fields is clone size, V gene, J gene, D gene, CDR3 protein, CDR3 DNA. The D gene is left open where the match is weak. The size of a clone is reported for some rows only, either as once, few or many, or as a class for expanded clones.

.,TRBV14,TRBJ1-1,TRBD1,CASSQDGDRGVNTEAFF,TGTGCCAGCAGCCAAGATGGGGACAGGGGGGTGAACACTGAAGCTTTCTTT
.,TRBV5-1,TRBJ1-1,TRBD1,CASSLETGLGTEAFF,TGCGCCAGCAGCTTGGAGACAGGGCTTGGGACTGAAGCTTTCTTT
.,TRBV4-2,TRBJ1-2,TRBD1,CASSQEGGQGLNSYGYTF,TGTGCCAGCAGCCAAGAGGGGGGACAGGGGTTAAATAGCTATGGCTACACCTTC
.,TRBV7-7,TRBJ2-5,.,CASSYSTVGETQYF,TGTGCCAGCAGCTACTCCACGGTCGGGGAGACCCAGTACTTC
.,TRBV9,TRBJ1-6,.,CASSGGAGSNSPLHF,TGTGCCAGCAGCGGCGGGGCAGGGTCGAATTCACCCCTCCACTTT
.,TRBV28,TRBJ2-3,TRBD2,CASSFPGLAEGTDTQYF,TGTGCCAGCAGTTTCCCGGGACTAGCGGAGGGCACAGATACGCAGTATTTT
.,TRBV28,TRBJ1-6,.,CASNLGQGYNSPLHF,TGTGCCAGCAACCTTGGGCAGGGCTATAATTCACCCCTCCACTTT
.,TRBV27,TRBJ2-7,.,CASRHPGSEQYF,TGTGCCAGCAGACATCCAGGAAGCGAGCAGTACTTC
.,TRBV4-1,TRBJ2-7,.,CASSLFDTSYEQYF,TGCGCCAGCAGCCTATTCGACACCTCCTACGAGCAGTACTTC
.,TRBV5-3,TRBJ2-7,.,CARSLTVYEQYF,TGTGCCAGAAGCTTAACGGTGTACGAGCAGTACTTC
.,TRBV7-9,TRBJ1-3,.,CASSLVTAGNTIYF,TGTGCCAGCAGCTTAGTCACAGCTGGAAACACCATATATTTT
.,TRBV6-2/TRBV6-3,TRBJ1-1,TRBD1,CASSYGRTGRTEAFF,TGTGCCAGCAGTTACGGGAGGACAGGGCGCACTGAAGCTTTCTTT
.,TRBV5-1,TRBJ2-3,.,CASSIGGGDTQYF,TGCGCCAGCAGCATTGGAGGCGGGGATACGCAGTATTTT
.,TRBV2,TRBJ2-7,.,CASGRPTEQYF,TGTGCCAGCGGGCGCCCGACCGAGCAGTACTTC
.,TRBV28,TRBJ1-2,.,CASKTPPPGETPYGYTF,TGTGCCAGCAAAACACCACCCCCGGGAGAAACACCCTATGGCTACACCTTC
.,TRBV27,TRBJ1-5,TRBD1,CASSRYQGALLNQPQHF,TGTGCCAGCAGTAGATACCAGGGGGCGCTCTTGAATCAGCCCCAGCATTTT
.,TRBV4-1,TRBJ2-1,.,CASSQGEGGEAFF,TGCGCCAGCAGCCAAGGAGAGGGGGGGGAAGCTTTCTTC
.,TRBV30,TRBJ2-7,TRBD2,CAWTPLAGTYEQYF,TGTGCCTGGACCCCACTAGCGGGGACCTACGAGCAGTACTTC
.,TRBV27,TRBJ1-2,.,CASSLRGNGYTF,TGTGCCAGCAGTTTAAGAGGGAATGGCTACACCTTC
once,TRBV7-9,TRBJ2-3,.,CASSPTGIGTDTQYF,TGTGCCAGCAGCCCAACAGGGATTGGGACAGATACGCAGTATTTT
.,TRBV5-8,TRBJ1-1,.,CASSLRPPGTEAFF,TGTGCCAGCAGCCTGAGACCACCGGGCACTGAAGCTTTCTTT
.,TRBV27,TRBJ2-1,.,CASSRQSYNEQFF,TGTGCCAGCAGCCGACAGTCCTACAATGAGCAGTTCTTC
.,TRBV7-9,TRBJ1-3,.,CASSLVVGAPGNTIYF,TGTGCCAGCAGCTTAGTGGTGGGGGCTCCCGGAAACACCATATATTTT
.,TRBV9,TRBJ1-3,.,CASSTGDFSGNTIYF,TGTGCCAGCAGTACAGGTGATTTCTCTGGAAACACCATATATTTT
.,TRBV28,TRBJ2-7,TRBD2,CASSEQTVLAYEQYF,TGTGCCAGCAGTGAACAAACCGTACTAGCGTACGAGCAGTACTTC
.,TRBV19,TRBJ2-3,.,CASSIAEGGGMTQYF,TGTGCCAGTAGTATAGCCGAAGGCGGCGGGATGACGCAGTATTTT
.,TRBV11-2,TRBJ1-2,.,CASSSRNERGPCYTF,TGTGCCAGCAGCAGTCGAAATGAACGAGGGCCGTGCTACACCTTC
.,TRBV24-1,TRBJ2-5,TRBD1,CATSDTRQGSAQYF,TGTGCCACCAGTGACACCAGACAGGGGTCGGCCCAGTACTTC
.,TRBV30,TRBJ1-3,TRBD1,CAWSQGDGNTIYF,TGTGCCTGGAGTCAGGGGGATGGAAACACCATATATTTT
.,TRBV14,TRBJ1-1,.,CASSQVRIIRNTEAFF,TGTGCCAGCAGCCAAGTTCGTATTATTCGGAACACTGAAGCTTTCTTT
.,TRBV9,TRBJ2-7,.,CASSVGVGGLAEQYF,TGTGCCAGCAGCGTAGGGGTCGGGGGGCTTGCCGAGCAGTACTTC
.,TRBV5-1,TRBJ1-5,.,CASSLQGPGPQHF,TGCGCCAGCAGCTTACAGGGCCCAGGGCCCCAGCATTTT
.,TRBV21-1,TRBJ1-6,.,CASSHGLHF,TGTGCCAGCAGCCACGGTCTCCACTTT
.,TRBV6-2/TRBV6-3,TRBJ2-1,.,CASSYGPHNEQFF,TGTGCCAGCAGTTACGGCCCCCACAATGAGCAGTTCTTC
once,TRBV3-1/TRBV3-2,TRBJ2-7,TRBD1,CASSPRTGQYEQYF,TGTGCCAGCAGCCCAAGGACAGGGCAGTACGAGCAGTACTTC
once,TRBV6-2/TRBV6-3,TRBJ1-1,TRBD1,CASSKDRMNTEAFF,TGTGCCAGCAGTAAGGACAGGATGAACACTGAAGCTTTCTTT
.,TRBV19,TRBJ1-3,.,CASGSGMSSGNTIYF,TGTGCCAGTGGCTCCGGGATGAGCTCTGGAAACACCATATATTTT
.,TRBV28,TRBJ2-5,.,CASSLSRQETQYF,TGTGCCAGCAGTTTATCCAGACAAGAGACCCAGTACTTC
.,TRBV30,TRBJ2-3,TRBD2,CAWSVRGADTQYF,TGTGCCTGGAGTGTTCGGGGGGCAGATACGCAGTATTTT
.,TRBV5-6,TRBJ1-5,.,CATLFNHLLRDPQHF,TGTGCCACACTATTTAACCACCTCCTCCGTGACCCCCAGCATTTT
few,TRBV3-1/TRBV3-2,TRBJ1-5,TRBD1,CASSRGQVPWNGNQPQHF,TGTGCCAGCAGCCGCGGACAGGTCCCCTGGAACGGCAATCAGCCCCAGCATTTT
.,TRBV6-5,TRBJ1-6,.,CASNGGLNSPLHF,TGTGCCTCGAATGGAGGGCTTAATTCACCCCTCCACTTT